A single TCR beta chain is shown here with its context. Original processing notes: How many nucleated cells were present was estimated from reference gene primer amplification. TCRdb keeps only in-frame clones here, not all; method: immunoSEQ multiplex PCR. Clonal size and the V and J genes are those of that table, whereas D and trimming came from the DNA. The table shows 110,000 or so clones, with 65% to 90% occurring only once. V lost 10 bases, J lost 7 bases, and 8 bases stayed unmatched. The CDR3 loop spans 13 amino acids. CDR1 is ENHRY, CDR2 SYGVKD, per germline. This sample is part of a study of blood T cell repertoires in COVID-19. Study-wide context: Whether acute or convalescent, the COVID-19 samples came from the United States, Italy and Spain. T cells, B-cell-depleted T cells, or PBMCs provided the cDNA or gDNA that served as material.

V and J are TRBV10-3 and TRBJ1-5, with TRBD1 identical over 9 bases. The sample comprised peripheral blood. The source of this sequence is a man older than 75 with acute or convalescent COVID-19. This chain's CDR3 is CATQTGQGQPQHF. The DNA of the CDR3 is TGTGCCACCCAGACGGGACAGGGCCAGCCCCAGCATTTT.